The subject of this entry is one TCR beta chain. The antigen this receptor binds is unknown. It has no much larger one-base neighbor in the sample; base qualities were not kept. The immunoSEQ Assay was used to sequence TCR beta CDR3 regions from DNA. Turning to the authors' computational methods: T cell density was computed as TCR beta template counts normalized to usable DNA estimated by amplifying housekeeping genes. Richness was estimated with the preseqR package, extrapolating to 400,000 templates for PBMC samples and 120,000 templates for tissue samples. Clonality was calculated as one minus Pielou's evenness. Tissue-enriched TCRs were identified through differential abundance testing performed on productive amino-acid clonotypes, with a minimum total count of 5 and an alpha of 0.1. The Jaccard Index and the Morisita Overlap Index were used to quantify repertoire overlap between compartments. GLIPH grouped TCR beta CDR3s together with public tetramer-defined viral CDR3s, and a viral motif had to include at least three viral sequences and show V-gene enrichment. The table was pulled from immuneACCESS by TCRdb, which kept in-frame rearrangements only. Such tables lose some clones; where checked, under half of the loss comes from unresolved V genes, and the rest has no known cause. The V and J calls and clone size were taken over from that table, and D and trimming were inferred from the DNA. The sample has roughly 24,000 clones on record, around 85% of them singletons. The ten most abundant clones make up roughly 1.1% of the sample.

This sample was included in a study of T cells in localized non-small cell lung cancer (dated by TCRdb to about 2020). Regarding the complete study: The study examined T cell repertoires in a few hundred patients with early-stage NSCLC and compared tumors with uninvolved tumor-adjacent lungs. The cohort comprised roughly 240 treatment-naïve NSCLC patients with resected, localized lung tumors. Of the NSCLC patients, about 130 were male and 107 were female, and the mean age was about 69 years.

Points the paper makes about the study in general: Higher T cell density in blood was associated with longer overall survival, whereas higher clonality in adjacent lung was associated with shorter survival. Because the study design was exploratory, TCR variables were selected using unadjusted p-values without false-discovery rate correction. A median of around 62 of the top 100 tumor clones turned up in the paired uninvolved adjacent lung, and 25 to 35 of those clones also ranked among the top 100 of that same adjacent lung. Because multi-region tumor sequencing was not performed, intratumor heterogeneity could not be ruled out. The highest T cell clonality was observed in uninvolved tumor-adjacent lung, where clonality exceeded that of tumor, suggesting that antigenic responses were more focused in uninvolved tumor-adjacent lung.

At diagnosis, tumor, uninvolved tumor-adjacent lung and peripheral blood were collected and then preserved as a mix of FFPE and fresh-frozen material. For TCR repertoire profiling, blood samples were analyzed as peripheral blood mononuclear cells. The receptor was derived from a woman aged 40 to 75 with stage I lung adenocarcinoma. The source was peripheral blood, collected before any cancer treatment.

DNA sequence: TGTGCCAGCAGCCAAGAAGGCGGGGGGGAGGAGACCCAGTACTTC. Protein translation: CASSQEGGGEETQYF. Here the chain combines TRBV4-2 and TRBJ2-5; 9 nucleotides in the junction match TRBD2. The CDR3 runs 15 amino acids, cysteine and phenylalanine included. Only CDR3 DNA remains: 45 bases, in frame from the first base. Via the germline V gene, CDR1 is LGHNA and CDR2 YNFKEQ. V ends up 0 bases short and J 5 bases short, with an unmatched junction base count of 4.